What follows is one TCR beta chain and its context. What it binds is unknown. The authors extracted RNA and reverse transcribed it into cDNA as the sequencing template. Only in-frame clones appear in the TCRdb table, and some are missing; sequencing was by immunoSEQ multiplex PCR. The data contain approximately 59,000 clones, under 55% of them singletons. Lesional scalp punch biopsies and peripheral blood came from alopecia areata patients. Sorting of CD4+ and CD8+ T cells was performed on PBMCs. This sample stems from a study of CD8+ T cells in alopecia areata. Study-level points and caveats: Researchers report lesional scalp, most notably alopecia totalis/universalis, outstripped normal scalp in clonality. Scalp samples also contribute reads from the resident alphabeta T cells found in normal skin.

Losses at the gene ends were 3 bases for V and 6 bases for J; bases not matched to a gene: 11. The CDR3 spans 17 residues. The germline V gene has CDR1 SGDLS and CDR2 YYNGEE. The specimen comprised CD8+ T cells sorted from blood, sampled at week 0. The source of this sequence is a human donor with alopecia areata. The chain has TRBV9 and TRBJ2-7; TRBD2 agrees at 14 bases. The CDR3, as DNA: TGTGCCAGCAGCGATGGGACTAGCGGGAGTCATGTCGGCGAGCAGTACTTC. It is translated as CASSDGTSGSHVGEQYF.